Below, 14 T cell receptor beta chains from the same sample are listed, as sequenced in a study of blood T cell repertoires in COVID-19 (dated by TCRdb to 2018 to 2021). The protocol used for the library was the immunoSEQ multiplex PCR assay. What TCRdb holds here is the immuneACCESS table cut down to in-frame rearrangements. Part of the clones is not present; checked against another copy, under half of the missing clones reflect an unresolved V gene, and the others are unexplained. The sample data list 40,000 or so clones, and more than 70% of these were observed just once. Around an eighth of the sample rests with the top ten. Input material: peripheral blood. Receptor source: a human donor in a cohort sampled during active COVID-19.

The gene calls are TRBV4-1 and TRBJ1-6, with 10 bases aligning to TRBD1. Germline CDR1 reads MGHRA; CDR2 reads YSYEKL. With 1 base clipped from V and 9 bases from J, the junction kept 6 bases outside the gene matches. This CDR3 comprises 16 residues. The CDR3 nucleotides are TGCGCCAGCAGCCAAGTCCCCGGGACAGGGGTTTCACCCCTCCACTTT. Translated: CASSQVPGTGVSPLHF.

The chain links TRBV7-6 to TRBJ1-4; 9 bases are shared with TRBD1. The CDR3 extends over 17 amino acids. The trim removed 0 bases at V and 3 bases at J, leaving 5 bases unmatched. Germline loops: CDR1 SGHVS, CDR2 FNYEAQ. Here the CDR3 reads CASSLALQGAANEKLFF. CDR3 coding DNA: TGTGCCAGCAGCTTAGCGCTACAGGGGGCGGCTAATGAAAAACTGTTTTTT.

The V gene is TRBV5-6, the J gene TRBJ2-3, with D hard to call. From germline, CDR1 is SGHDT and CDR2 YYEEEE. This CDR3 spans 12 amino acids. V lost 6 bases and J 5 bases, leaving 10 bases between the germline ends. This chain's CDR3 is CASKGVKDTQYF. In DNA form, the CDR3 reads TGTGCCAGCAAAGGAGTCAAAGATACGCAGTATTTT. The entire variable domain, with the rest obtained from reference TRBV5-6 and TRBJ2-3, is as follows: DAGVTQSPTHLIKTRGQQVTLRCSPKSGHDTVSWYQQALGQGPQFIFQYYEEEERQRGNFPDRFSGHQFPNYSSELNVNALLLGDSALYLCASKGVKDTQYFGPGTRLTVL.

This clone was observed a single time. The V and J genes are TRBV5-6 and TRBJ2-3; 10 bases align to TRBD2. Trimming cost V 7 bases and J 11 bases; bases outside gene matches: 13. The CDR3 contains 14 residues. The V gene's germline CDR1 is SGHDT and CDR2 YYEEEE. The CDR3 coding sequence is TGTGCCAGCTCCCAACCTAGCGGGGGCCGGAAGCAGTATTTT. Its protein is CASSQPSGGRKQYF.

The chain uses TRBV1 and TRBJ1-5; no DNA check was done on the table's D call, TRBD1. TRBV1 is a documented pseudogene. This CDR3 has 15 residues. The CDR3 protein is CTSSQDGQGNQPQHF. In DNA form, the CDR3 reads TGCACCAGCAGCCAGGACGGACAGGGGAATCAGCCCCAGCATTTT.

The chain employs TRBV2 and TRBJ1-5; D is perhaps TRBD1 (5 bases). The V end was cut by 8 bases, the J end by 6 bases, with 20 bases between. The CDR3 extends over 15 amino acids. From germline, CDR1 is SNHLY and CDR2 FYNNEI. The CDR3 loop reads CASRVGAAGRQPQHF. The CDR3, as DNA: TGTGCCAGCCGGGTGGGTGCTGCGGGGCGTCAGCCCCAGCATTTT.

The chain is built from TRBV10-1 and TRBJ1-2; D gene uncertain. This CDR3 has 13 amino acids. Germline V CDR1 and CDR2: WNHNN, SYGVQD (reference sequence). The V end lost 2 bases, the J end lost 3 bases, and 7 bases lay between the germline ends. The CDR3 sequence is CASSERGDYGYTF. The CDR3 coding sequence is TGCGCCAGCAGTGAGCGGGGTGACTATGGCTACACCTTC.

The rearrangement links TRBV7-2 to TRBJ2-1; 11 nucleotides agree with TRBD1. Losses at the gene ends were 4 bases for V and 4 bases for J; bases not matched to a gene: 3. The CDR3 loop spans 15 amino acids. Germline CDR1 and CDR2: SGHTA and FQGNSA. The chain's CDR3 is CASSWGQGDYNEQFF. DNA for the CDR3: TGTGCCAGCAGCTGGGGACAGGGGGATTACAATGAGCAGTTCTTC.

Only one count was recorded for this clone. This chain uses TRBV7-3 with TRBJ2-5; 7 nucleotides align to TRBD2. With V trimmed by 5 bases and J by 7 bases, 7 bases remained unmatched. Germline V gene lookup returns CDR1 SGHTA and CDR2 FQGTGA. The CDR3 sequence is 13 residues long. CDR3 loop: CASSPRGEGTQYF. The CDR3 nucleotides are TGTGCCAGCAGCCCCCGGGGGGAGGGGACCCAGTACTTC.

The rearrangement joins TRBV7-6 to TRBJ2-7, with TRBD1 matching 7 bases. The CDR3 is made up of 14 amino acids. The germline gives CDR1 SGHVS, CDR2 FNYEAQ. V dropped 3 bases and J dropped 0; count of bases not matched to a gene: 2. The CDR3 DNA reads as TGTGCCAGCAGCTTGGACAGGAGCTCCTACGAGCAGTACTTC. It is translated as CASSLDRSSYEQYF.

The chain carries TRBV5-1 and TRBJ1-1; 8 bases map to TRBD1. Trimming cost V 2 bases and J 4 bases; bases outside gene matches: 10. The germline gives CDR1 SGHRS, CDR2 YFSETQ. This CDR3 has 16 amino acids. The chain's CDR3 is CASSLQGVGQGTEAFF. CDR3 nucleotides: TGCGCCAGCAGCTTACAGGGGGTGGGTCAGGGCACTGAAGCTTTCTTT.

This clone was counted between two and nine times. This rearrangement joins TRBV10-2 to TRBJ1-1, with D perhaps matching TRBD1 (5 bases). This CDR3 region has 15 residues. Germline CDR1 and CDR2: WSHSY and SAAADI. Trimming removed 2 bases from V and 8 bases from J, with 18 bases in between. CDR3 sequence (DNA): TGCGCCAGCAGTGAGGTAGGCCCCACGGGGGTAGAAGCTTTCTTT. Residues: CASSEVGPTGVEAFF.

The chain employs TRBV7-9 and TRBJ1-2, with D hard to call. The CDR3 has 12 amino acids. Trimming cost V 2 bases and J 5 bases, with 6 bases left between them. The germline V gene encodes CDR1 SEHNR and CDR2 FQNEAQ (reference sequence). CDR3 coding DNA: TGTGCCAGCAGCTTACGGGAGTATGGCTACACCTTC. It translates to CASSLREYGYTF.

This clone was observed a handful of times. This chain links TRBV28 with TRBJ2-7, with 7 bases that match TRBD1. The CDR3 totals 14 residues. Trimming cost V 4 bases and J 3 bases; bases outside gene matches: 6. Germline loops: CDR1 MDHEN, CDR2 SYDVKM. CDR3 in amino acids: CASSSGTVIYEQYF. CDR3 DNA sequence: TGTGCCAGCAGTTCCGGGACAGTGATCTACGAGCAGTACTTC.